The 9 T cell receptor beta chains given below trace back to one sample, sequenced in a study of cytomegalovirus exposure and HLA in healthy donors. Primers: 60 Vbeta forward and 13 Jbeta reverse. The assay was immunoSEQ multiplex PCR, and TCRdb's table has in-frame clones only and misses some. The data hold tens of thousands of clones, with 84% observed a single time. The sequenced material came from PBMCs. Receptors were obtained from a woman between 18 and 29 years old in good health and CMV-seropositive.

This rearrangement joins TRBV7-9 to TRBJ2-1; 8 bases line up with TRBD1. Germline V lookup: CDR1 SEHNR, CDR2 FQNEAQ (reference sequence). This CDR3 has 17 amino acids. The V gene end was trimmed by 4 bases and the J gene end by 0 bases; junction bases not matched to a gene: 8. Written as DNA, the CDR3 is TGTGCCAGCAGCTACTCATCAGGGGGCTCCTCCTACAATGAGCAGTTCTTC. Translating it yields CASSYSSGGSSYNEQFF.

This chain uses TRBV6-5 with TRBJ1-1; 7 bases are shared with TRBD1. Germline V lookup: CDR1 MNHEY, CDR2 SVGAGI. Unmatched junction bases numbered 9, after V lost 1 base and J lost 10 bases. This CDR3 is 14 amino acids long. The CDR3 is CASSYLRQGGGAFF. Written as DNA, the CDR3 is TGTGCCAGCAGTTACTTGCGACAGGGAGGTGGAGCTTTCTTT.

This chain uses TRBV5-6 with TRBJ2-7; 11 positions match TRBD1. This CDR3 region has 15 residues. The V gene's germline CDR1 is SGHDT and CDR2 YYEEEE. The V and J ends lost 4 bases and 7 bases, in that order; junction bases with no gene match: 10. The CDR3 coding sequence is TGTGCCAGCAGCCGCTCCCCGGGACAGGGGGTTGAGCAGTACTTC. This sequence encodes CASSRSPGQGVEQYF.

The chain recombines TRBV19 with TRBJ2-2; TRBD2 is a possible D gene (7 bases). With 6 bases removed from V and 6 bases from J, the gap between germline ends came to 20 bases. From germline, CDR1 is LNHDA and CDR2 SQIVND (reference sequence). This CDR3 spans 16 amino acids. CDR3 sequence (DNA): TGTGCCAGTAGCAACAATGGGGGGGGCTGGTCCGGGGAGCTGTTTTTT. Protein: CASSNNGGGWSGELFF.

This clone was found a few times. The chain carries TRBV7-3 and TRBJ2-5; 7 nucleotides match TRBD2. Looked up from germline, CDR1 is SGHTA and CDR2 is FQGTGA. Trimming removed 5 bases from V and 5 bases from J; junction bases left unmatched: 5. This CDR3 is 13 amino acids long. This CDR3 reads CASSPSGGETQYF. CDR3 DNA sequence: TGTGCCAGCAGCCCCTCCGGGGGGGAGACCCAGTACTTC.

This clone was observed at least ten times. The rearrangement joins TRBV6-5 to TRBJ2-5; 15 positions match TRBD2. This CDR3 comprises 16 residues. The germline CDR1 and CDR2 sequences are MNHEY and SVGAGI. The ends lost 0 bases at V and 4 bases at J; junction bases unmatched: 0. The CDR3 coding sequence is TGTGCCAGCAGTTACTCGGGACTAGCGGGGGGAGAGACCCAGTACTTC. This encodes CASSYSGLAGGETQYF.

The chain carries TRBV6-5 and TRBJ1-1, with TRBD1 matching 8 bases. Germline lookup yields CDR1 MNHEY and CDR2 SVGAGI. J gave up 5 bases and V 2 bases, and 4 bases lay outside the gene matches. This CDR3 comprises 14 residues. CDR3 nucleotide sequence: TGTGCCAGCAGTTACGACAGGGGAGGGACTGAAGCTTTCTTT. This translates into CASSYDRGGTEAFF.

CDR3 sequence: CASSRVGTLNTEAFF. For the CDR3, the DNA is TGTGCCAGCAGTCGGGTGGGGACTTTGAACACTGAAGCTTTCTTT. The V gene is TRBV5-4, the J gene TRBJ1-1; perhaps TRBD1 as D (5 bases). This CDR3 has 15 residues. The germline V gene encodes CDR1 SGHNT and CDR2 YYREEE (reference sequence). Trimming pared 5 bases from V and 0 bases from J, leaving 14 bases between.

This sequence joins TRBV27 and TRBJ2-3; D is perhaps TRBD1 (8 bases). The ends were cut back, 6 bases at V and 6 bases at J, with 22 bases in the middle. The CDR3 totals 16 residues. Germline V CDR1 and CDR2: MNHEY, SMNVEV (reference sequence). The CDR3 loop reads CASSLGGGRGRDTQYF. As DNA, the CDR3 is TGTGCCAGCAGCCTTGGGGGGGGCAGGGGGCGCGATACGCAGTATTTT.